This entry describes one T cell receptor (beta chain). What this receptor recognizes is not known. No much larger clone exists at a distance of one base, and base qualities are not known. The sample belongs to a study of T cell changes during pregnancy in multiple sclerosis (dated by TCRdb to about 2019). A note on the overall study: Changes in the T cell repertoire over the course of pregnancy were examined in this study in women with multiple sclerosis.

Libraries came from the immunoSEQ multiplex PCR assay. Held by TCRdb, this immuneACCESS table contains in-frame sequences only and omits some clones. Under half of the omission traces to an unresolved V gene where checked; the cause of the rest is unknown. A total of 90,000 to 95,000 clones appear in this sample, 85% to 95% of them only once. The ten largest clones capture under 0.95% of the sample. From the germline V gene, CDR1 is SGHTA and CDR2 is FQGNSA. Relative to germline, V is 1 base shorter and J is 10 bases shorter, with 8 bases between their ends. There are 12 amino acids in the CDR3, from cysteine to phenylalanine inclusive. Only the CDR3 portion is preserved as DNA: 36 bases, with reading frame beginning at the first base.

The sequence was collected from a female donor with multiple sclerosis, enrolled in a pregnancy study. The starting material was peripheral blood, obtained before pregnancy. The V and J segments used are TRBV7-2 and TRBJ2-1, and possibly TRBD2, on 6 matching bases. The CDR3 reads CASSLVAAEQFF. The DNA sequence is TGTGCCAGCAGCTTAGTAGCGGCAGAGCAGTTCTTC.